Given below is one T cell receptor (beta chain) in context. Its target is not known. The time point denotes: approximately ten-day in vitro stimulation with candidate neoantigen peptide 3. PCR or immunohistochemistry showed mismatch repair deficiency in every enrolled patient. A roughly eleven-day in vitro culture was run per each of several reactive peptides. A no-peptide control culture served as baseline for clone fold changes. The repertoire was sequenced with immunoSEQ multiplex PCR; TCRdb's copy has only in-frame clones and lacks some. Of approximately 9,000 clones in the sample, around 90% were seen once. The CDR3 totals 13 residues. V was shortened by 3 bases and J by 6 bases, with 11 bases between the two germline ends. CDR1 is SGHNT and CDR2 is YYREEE in the germline V gene (reference sequence). This sample was included in a study of PD-1 blockade in mismatch repair-deficient tumors. The study, taken as a whole, reports: Tumor-resident clones, often undetectable pretreatment in blood, expanded then contracted after pembrolizumab.

Here the sequenced sample was cells cultured in vitro, taken from a patient treated with pembrolizumab. The source of this sequence is an adult with mismatch repair-deficient cancer. The chain recombines TRBV5-4 with TRBJ2-3; D might be TRBD2 (5 bases). CDR3 sequence (DNA): TGTGCCAGCAGCTCTGGGAGCATCGATACGCAGTATTTT. This sequence encodes CASSSGSIDTQYF.